This is a list of T cell receptor beta chains from one sample in a study of early T cells in non-severe SARS-CoV-2 infection. In TCRdb, the 5' RACE reads were re-called with MiXCR into one record per CDR3 protein. The repertoire has roughly 55,000 distinct CDR3 sequences, 14% to 15% of them found once; the top ten carry more than 8.5%. The sequences come from whole blood, collected at baseline. All receptors derive from an adult who was a healthcare worker with PCR-confirmed SARS-CoV-2 infection or an uninfected control (not recorded which). The CDR3 runs from the conserved cysteine through the conserved F or W. D genes are given only for firm matches. A row's size may be missing; if present it is once, few, many or a size class.

V: TRBV12-3/TRBV12-4
J: TRBJ2-7
size: few
D: TRBD2
DNA: TGTGCCAGCAGTTTGTCAAGCGCGGGAGGTGTCGAGCAGTACTTC
CDR3: CASSLSSAGGVEQYF

V: TRBV20-1
J: TRBJ2-5
size: .
D: .
DNA: TGCAGTGCTAGGGACCCAGTTGAGCCAGGACGGTACTTC
CDR3: CSARDPVEPGRYF

V: TRBV5-4
J: TRBJ2-3
size: few
D: .
DNA: TGTGCCAGCAGTTCCGTTGGGGGATACACAGATACGCAGTATTTT
CDR3: CASSSVGGYTDTQYF

V: TRBV5-4
J: TRBJ2-1
size: .
D: TRBD2
DNA: TGTGCCAGCTGCCCAGGGAGGGGCCCCTACAATGAGCAGTTCTTC
CDR3: CASCPGRGPYNEQFF

V: TRBV30
J: TRBJ2-7
size: few
D: TRBD2
DNA: TGTGCCTGGAGCCATAGCGGGGGACTCTCCTACGAGCAGTACTTC
CDR3: CAWSHSGGLSYEQYF

V: TRBV27
J: TRBJ2-3
size: .
D: TRBD2
DNA: TGTGCCAGCAGTTCCCCCTCCGGGCTAGCGGTTCATTCTAGCACAGATACGCAGTATTTT
CDR3: CASSSPSGLAVHSSTDTQYF

V: TRBV5-1
J: TRBJ2-7
size: .
D: TRBD2
DNA: TGCGCCAGCAAGCGCACTAGCGGGAGTGACGAGCAGTACTTC
CDR3: CASKRTSGSDEQYF

V: TRBV6-2/TRBV6-3
J: TRBJ2-1
size: .
D: .
DNA: TGTGCCAGCAGTTATTCGAAGCGAGACGCCAATGAGCAGTTCTTC
CDR3: CASSYSKRDANEQFF

V: TRBV7-2
J: TRBJ2-5
size: .
D: .
DNA: TGTGCCAGCAGCTTATCCAGTGAGACCCAGTACTTC
CDR3: CASSLSSETQYF

V: TRBV5-1
J: TRBJ2-7
size: .
D: .
DNA: TGCGCCAGCAGCTGGAGGGCGGGGAACGAGCAGTACTTC
CDR3: CASSWRAGNEQYF

V: TRBV3-1
J: TRBJ1-1
size: .
D: TRBD1
DNA: TGTGCCAGCAGTCTACAGGGGGCGGCTTTCTTT
CDR3: CASSLQGAAFF

V: TRBV12-5
J: TRBJ2-1
size: .
D: TRBD1
DNA: TGTGCTAGTGGTTTCGGCGCAACAGGGGGAAATTACAATGAGCAGTTCTTC
CDR3: CASGFGATGGNYNEQFF

V: TRBV10-2
J: TRBJ2-3
size: .
D: TRBD2
DNA: TGCGCCAGCAGTGACAGAGCGGGGGTTTCAGATACGCAGTATTTT
CDR3: CASSDRAGVSDTQYF

V: TRBV10-3
J: TRBJ1-6
size: once
D: .
DNA: TGTGCCATCAGCTCGACAGTGAATAATTCACCCCTCCACTTT
CDR3: CAISSTVNNSPLHF

V: TRBV7-6
J: TRBJ2-7
size: .
D: .
DNA: TGTGCCAGCAGCTTGCAGGGGATGAACGAGCAGTACTTC
CDR3: CASSLQGMNEQYF

V: TRBV2
J: TRBJ2-1
size: .
D: .
DNA: TGTGCCAGCAGTGAAAGGGCAGGTTACAATGAGCAGTTCTTC
CDR3: CASSERAGYNEQFF

V: TRBV28
J: TRBJ2-2
size: .
D: .
DNA: TGTGCCAGCAGTTTCATCACTGGACCCGGGGAGCTGTTTTTT
CDR3: CASSFITGPGELFF

V: TRBV7-9
J: TRBJ2-7
size: .
D: .
DNA: TGTGCCAGCAGCGTTGGGGTTTACGAGCAGTACTTC
CDR3: CASSVGVYEQYF

V: TRBV7-6
J: TRBJ1-1
size: many
D: .
DNA: TGTGCCAGCAGCTTAGCGCCTTGGCGGGCCATGAACACTGAAGCTTTCTTT
CDR3: CASSLAPWRAMNTEAFF

V: TRBV20-1
J: TRBJ1-5
size: medium-sized
D: .
DNA: TGCAGTGCTTTCGGGGCCAATCAGCCCCAGCATTTT
CDR3: CSAFGANQPQHF

V: TRBV20-1
J: TRBJ1-2
size: .
D: TRBD1
DNA: TGCAGTGCTAGCCGGGACAGGGACTATGGCTACACCTTC
CDR3: CSASRDRDYGYTF

V: TRBV5-4
J: TRBJ2-3
size: .
D: TRBD2
DNA: TGTGCCAGCAGCCCCGGGGGTAGCGGGAGGGCAAATACGCAGTATTTT
CDR3: CASSPGGSGRANTQYF

V: TRBV6-2/TRBV6-3
J: TRBJ2-5
size: .
D: .
DNA: TGTGCCAGCAGTTCCCGGACTAACCAAGAGACCCAGTACTTC
CDR3: CASSSRTNQETQYF

V: TRBV7-3
J: TRBJ2-2
size: .
D: .
DNA: TGTGCCAGCAGCCTTGGCAACAACCTTAACACCGGGGAGCTGTTTTTT
CDR3: CASSLGNNLNTGELFF

V: TRBV12-3/TRBV12-4
J: TRBJ2-2
size: few
D: .
DNA: TGTGCCAGCAGTCTCCTCGGTACCGGGGAGCTGTTTTTT
CDR3: CASSLLGTGELFF

V: TRBV9
J: TRBJ2-2
size: .
D: TRBD1
DNA: TGTGCCAGCAGCGTACAGACAGGGGGCCTAAACACCGGGGAGCTGTTTTTT
CDR3: CASSVQTGGLNTGELFF

V: TRBV28
J: TRBJ1-1
size: few
D: .
DNA: TGTGCCAGCAGTCAAGTGCGGATTGAAGCTTTCTTT
CDR3: CASSQVRIEAFF

V: TRBV12-3/TRBV12-4
J: TRBJ2-2
size: few
D: .
DNA: TGTGCCAGCATTCCGGGGCGTAACACCGGGGAGCTGTTTTTT
CDR3: CASIPGRNTGELFF

V: TRBV10-3
J: TRBJ2-4
size: few
D: TRBD1
DNA: TGTGCCACGGGACAGGGTACGGTCGTGGGAAACATTCAGTACTTC
CDR3: CATGQGTVVGNIQYF

V: TRBV29-1
J: TRBJ1-1
size: many
D: TRBD1
DNA: TGCAGCGCCGACAGGGCGAACACTGAAGCTTTCTTT
CDR3: CSADRANTEAFF

V: TRBV12-3/TRBV12-4
J: TRBJ2-7
size: many
D: .
DNA: TGTGCCAGCAGTTTCTCCGTGAGCTCCTACGAGCAGTACTTC
CDR3: CASSFSVSSYEQYF

V: TRBV7-3
J: TRBJ2-1
size: .
D: TRBD2
DNA: TGTGCCAGCAGCCCCCCTGGACTAGCGGTGTACAATGAGCAGTTCTTC
CDR3: CASSPPGLAVYNEQFF

V: TRBV20-1
J: TRBJ1-3
size: medium-sized
D: .
DNA: TGCAGTGCTAGACCCCAGGGGATCTCTGGAAACACCATATATTTT
CDR3: CSARPQGISGNTIYF

V: TRBV6-6
J: TRBJ2-7
size: many
D: TRBD1
DNA: TGTGCCAGCAGTTCGGACAGGTACGAGCAGTACTTC
CDR3: CASSSDRYEQYF

V: TRBV30
J: TRBJ2-2
size: few
D: .
DNA: TGTGCCTGGAGTGTAGCGACGAACACCGGGGAGCTGTTTTTT
CDR3: CAWSVATNTGELFF

V: TRBV12-3/TRBV12-4
J: TRBJ2-6
size: few
D: .
DNA: TGTGCCAGCACACAGAACTCTGGGGCCAACGTCCTGACTTTC
CDR3: CASTQNSGANVLTF

V: TRBV5-1
J: TRBJ2-5
size: few
D: .
DNA: TGCGCCAGCAGCTCGGGACACATACAAGAGACCCAGTACTTC
CDR3: CASSSGHIQETQYF

V: TRBV4-1
J: TRBJ1-2
size: few
D: TRBD1
DNA: TGCGCCAGCAGCCAAGGGAACAGGCAGGGGGCCTATGGCTACACCTTC
CDR3: CASSQGNRQGAYGYTF

V: TRBV4-1
J: TRBJ1-1
size: few
D: .
DNA: TGCGCCAGCAGCCACCCCCCTCGAGGGGACACTGAAGCTTTCTTT
CDR3: CASSHPPRGDTEAFF

V: TRBV18
J: TRBJ2-7
size: .
D: .
DNA: TGTGCCAGCTCACCAAGAGAGCAGGACGAGCAGTACTTC
CDR3: CASSPREQDEQYF

V: TRBV5-1
J: TRBJ2-3
size: .
D: .
DNA: TGCGCCAGCAGCTTGGTCGAGTACACAGATACGCAGTATTTT
CDR3: CASSLVEYTDTQYF

V: TRBV7-6
J: TRBJ1-1
size: many
D: .
DNA: TGTGCCAGCAGCCTCCGGACAAGCACTGAAGCTTTCTTT
CDR3: CASSLRTSTEAFF